The 10 T cell receptor beta chains reported below all come from one sample, sequenced in a study of neurological immune-mediated disorders. TCRdb re-derived calls from the 5' RACE reads in MiXCR, one entry per CDR3 protein. The sample includes tens of thousands of distinct CDR3 sequences, 7% to 9% of them seen just once. Time point indicated: longitudinal time-point 3. What was sequenced was PBMCs. The origin of the receptors is a middle-aged woman in good health.

The V and J genes are TRBV10-3 and TRBJ2-5; no clear D. CDR3 size: 12 residues. V lost 2 bases and J lost 1, with 2 bases in between. Germline CDR1 ENHRY, CDR2 SYGVKD. CDR3: CAISEAQETQYF. CDR3 DNA: TGTGCCATCAGTGAGGCCCAAGAGACCCAGTACTTC.

This clonotype appeared many times. J is TRBJ2-3 and V is TRBV7-9; D gene unclear. Germline V gene lookup returns CDR1 SEHNR and CDR2 FQNEAQ (reference sequence). The length of the CDR3 is 14 residues. V dropped 5 bases and J dropped 0 bases, with 9 bases sitting between them. CDR3 in DNA: TGTGCCAGCAGCCTGAGTTCTAGCACAGATACGCAGTATTTT. This encodes CASSLSSSTDTQYF.

This clonotype was recorded at least ten times. This chain uses TRBV7-9 with TRBJ1-1, with D perhaps TRBD1 (6 bases). The length of the CDR3 is 16 residues. In germline, CDR1 is SEHNR, CDR2 FQNEAQ (reference sequence). V lost 4 bases to trimming and J lost 3 bases, with 18 bases between them. For the CDR3, the DNA is TGTGCCAGCAGCTCATACCGAGGGGGGCGCGACACTGAAGCTTTCTTT. Its translation: CASSSYRGGRDTEAFF.

This clonotype came up many times. The chain uses TRBV18 and TRBJ1-2; D remains ambiguous. The V gene's germline CDR1 is KGHSH and CDR2 LQKENI. V shed 1 base and J shed 4 bases, with 4 bases lying between them. The CDR3 totals 12 residues. CDR3 amino acids: CASSPRGYGYTF. CDR3 DNA sequence: TGTGCCAGCTCACCACGGGGCTATGGCTACACCTTC.

This clonotype showed up many times. This sequence joins TRBV18 and TRBJ2-2, with TRBD1 matching over 10 bases. V shed 3 bases, J shed 7 bases, and the junction held 5 bases outside the gene matches. Germline V lookup: CDR1 KGHSH, CDR2 LQKENI. This CDR3 region has 15 residues. The CDR3 DNA is TGTGCCAGCTCACCGGAGACAGGGGGCATCGGGGAGCTGTTTTTT. This codes for CASSPETGGIGELFF.

This clonotype was recorded at least ten times. V usage is TRBV7-3 and J usage is TRBJ2-6; 7 positions match TRBD1. Germline V CDR1 and CDR2: SGHTA, FQGTGA. J was trimmed by 0 bases and V by 4 bases; bases with no gene match: 9. The CDR3 length is 18 residues. As DNA, the CDR3 is TGTGCCAGCAGCTCCACGGGACAGTCTTACTCTGGGGCCAACGTCCTGACTTTC. It is translated as CASSSTGQSYSGANVLTF. Full variable domain (outside the CDR3, taken from reference TRBV7-3 and TRBJ2-6): GAGVSQTPSNKVTEKGKYVELRCDPISGHTALYWYRQSLGQGPEFLIYFQGTGAADDSGLPNDRFFAVRPEGSVSTLKIQRTERGDSAVYLCASSSTGQSYSGANVLTFGAGSRLTVL.

This clonotype was seen many times. This chain links TRBV5-6 with TRBJ2-5; D uncertain. The germline CDR1 and CDR2 sequences are SGHDT and YYEEEE. There are 15 residues in the CDR3. The germline V and J ends were trimmed by 1 base and 2 bases, with 12 bases remaining between them. The CDR3 DNA follows: TGTGCCAGCAGCTTGAAATACACGGCACAAGAGACCCAGTACTTC. It yields the protein CASSLKYTAQETQYF.

This clonotype was observed many times. The chain is built from TRBV20-1 and TRBJ1-1; 9 bases map to TRBD1. Trimming removed 1 base from V and 11 bases from J; junction bases left unmatched: 14. The germline V gene encodes CDR1 DFQATT and CDR2 SNEGSKA (reference sequence). The CDR3 sequence is 15 residues long. CDR3 bases: TGCAGTGCTAGAGGGGGACAGGGCCTTTTGGGTTCGGCTTTCTTT. Its translation is CSARGGQGLLGSAFF.

This clonotype was picked up many times. The chain uses TRBV14 and TRBJ1-4; D remains ambiguous. The CDR3 extends over 16 amino acids. V lost 1 base to trimming and J lost 0 bases, with 9 bases between them. Germline V gene data show CDR1 as SGHDN and CDR2 as FVKESK. The CDR3 DNA sequence: TGTGCCAGCAGCCAAGGCCGGCGGGCAACTAATGAAAAACTGTTTTTT. It codes for CASSQGRRATNEKLFF.

The rearrangement links TRBV7-9 to TRBJ1-2; the D gene is possibly TRBD1 (6 bases). The ends were cut back, 4 bases at V and 11 bases at J, with 17 bases in the middle. Germline V CDR1 and CDR2: SEHNR, FQNEAQ (reference sequence). The CDR3 length is 13 residues. Here the CDR3 reads CASSWATGSPYTF. The CDR3, as DNA: TGTGCCAGCAGCTGGGCAACAGGGAGCCCGTACACCTTC.